Listed below are T cell receptor beta chains from one sample, sequenced in a study of blood T cell repertoires in COVID-19. Assay: immunoSEQ multiplex PCR; the TCRdb copy retains only in-frame clones and omits some. The table lists under 100,000 clones, around 85% of them singletons. The sample consisted of peripheral blood. The receptors here all came from a man aged 45-60 years with acute or convalescent COVID-19. Each CDR3 is given with its conserved first and last residue. A D gene is named only where the DNA matches it firmly. Clone size appears in some rows only: once, few, many, or a class for an expanded clone.

clone_size j_call d_call v_call cdr3_length cdr3_aa cdr3_nt
. TRBJ2-6 . TRBV27 13 CASSLAGANVLTF TGTGCCAGCAGTTTGGCCGGGGCCAACGTCCTGACTTTC
. TRBJ1-5 . TRBV6-2/TRBV6-3 14 CASSWSGGNQPQHF TGTGCCAGCAGTTGGTCAGGGGGCAATCAGCCCCAGCATTTT
. TRBJ1-1 . TRBV30 10 CAWSVSEAFF TGTGCCTGGAGTGTCAGTGAAGCTTTCTTT
. TRBJ2-1 TRBD2 TRBV7-7 13 CASSPRLAGEQFF TGTGCCAGCAGCCCCAGACTAGCGGGAGAGCAGTTCTTC
. TRBJ2-3 . TRBV4-3 15 CASSQDARGTDTQYF TGCGCCAGCAGCCAAGACGCGCGGGGCACAGATACGCAGTATTTT
. TRBJ2-1 TRBD2 TRBV4-2 18 CASSPRTSGSRSYNEQFF TGTGCCAGCAGCCCCCGGACTAGCGGGAGTAGGTCCTACAATGAGCAGTTCTTC
. TRBJ2-7 . TRBV18 12 CASSAGRNEQYF TGTGCCAGCTCAGCGGGACGGAACGAGCAGTACTTC
. TRBJ1-5 . TRBV7-2 13 CASSSLQGMPQHF TGTGCCAGCAGCTCATTACAGGGTATGCCCCAGCATTTT
. TRBJ1-1 . TRBV30 16 CAWSVTPWQGISEAFF TGTGCCTGGAGTGTCACCCCCTGGCAGGGGATCTCTGAAGCTTTCTTT
. TRBJ2-1 . TRBV12-3/TRBV12-4 13 CASSGGVSNEQFF TGTGCCAGCAGTGGAGGGGTTTCCAATGAGCAGTTCTTC
once TRBJ1-4 . TRBV28 15 CASSLGGGLNEKLFF TGTGCCAGCAGTTTAGGTGGGGGCCTTAATGAAAAACTGTTTTTT
. TRBJ1-4 TRBD1 TRBV5-1 15 CASSGETGTGEKLFF TGCGCCAGCAGCGGGGAGACAGGGACGGGTGAAAAACTGTTTTTT
. TRBJ2-1 . TRBV3-1/TRBV3-2 15 CASSQDRGLYNEQFF TGTGCCAGCAGCCAAGATCGGGGACTGTACAATGAGCAGTTCTTC
once TRBJ2-1 . TRBV6-5 15 CASSYSAGALDEQFF TGTGCCAGCAGTTACTCGGCAGGGGCGCTCGATGAGCAGTTCTTC
. TRBJ2-2 . TRBV3-1/TRBV3-2 14 CASSQGENTGELFF TGTGCCAGCAGCCAAGGAGAGAACACCGGGGAGCTGTTTTTT
. TRBJ1-1 TRBD1 TRBV5-6 15 CASSADRAWVDEAFF TGTGCCAGCAGCGCGGACAGGGCTTGGGTGGATGAAGCTTTCTTT
. TRBJ1-1 TRBD1 TRBV19 12 CASSPDRVGAFF TGTGCCAGTAGTCCTGACAGGGTGGGAGCTTTCTTT
. TRBJ2-7 TRBD1 TRBV3-1/TRBV3-2 14 CASSKPDRAYEQYF TGTGCCAGCAGCAAACCGGACAGGGCCTACGAGCAGTACTTC
. TRBJ1-6 TRBD1 TRBV7-8 15 CASSQGARENSPLHF TGTGCCAGCAGCCAGGGGGCGCGAGAAAATTCACCCCTCCACTTT
once TRBJ2-7 . TRBV7-9 19 CASSGLAVGWTASAYEQYF TGTGCCAGCAGCGGGCTAGCAGTCGGGTGGACAGCCTCGGCCTACGAGCAGTACTTC
many TRBJ1-4 . TRBV30 12 CAWSVLREKLFF TGTGCCTGGAGTGTACTAAGGGAAAAACTGTTTTTT
. TRBJ1-4 TRBD1 TRBV9 18 CASSGPRDRGPGDEKLFF TGTGCCAGCAGCGGTCCCCGGGACAGGGGGCCGGGGGATGAAAAACTGTTTTTT
. TRBJ2-7 TRBD1 TRBV19 13 CASSKDRGLEQYF TGTGCCAGTAGTAAGGACAGGGGGCTAGAGCAGTACTTC
. TRBJ2-5 . TRBV10-3 15 CAISEHLASQETQYF TGTGCCATCAGTGAGCATCTAGCGTCCCAAGAGACCCAGTACTTC
once TRBJ1-4 . TRBV5-1 15 CASSLVSGADEKLFF TGCGCCAGCAGCTTGGTTTCAGGAGCGGATGAAAAACTGTTTTTT
. TRBJ1-1 TRBD1 TRBV9 12 CASGTGDTEAFF TGTGCCAGCGGGACAGGAGACACTGAAGCTTTCTTT
. TRBJ1-1 . TRBV30 11 CAWSVLTEAFF TGTGCCTGGAGCGTACTGACTGAAGCTTTCTTT
. TRBJ2-5 . TRBV7-9 15 CASSTTNSVWETQYF TGTGCCAGCAGCACCACGAACAGTGTGTGGGAGACCCAGTACTTC
few TRBJ1-5 TRBD1 TRBV6-5 14 CASRPQGNNQPQHF TGTGCCAGCAGGCCACAGGGGAATAATCAGCCCCAGCATTTT
. TRBJ1-2 TRBD1 TRBV5-6 16 CASSSRALGQSYGYTF TGTGCCAGCAGCTCAAGAGCCCTGGGACAGTCCTATGGCTACACCTTC
. TRBJ2-5 TRBD2 TRBV27 15 CASKKGLGGQETQYF TGTGCCAGCAAGAAGGGACTAGGCGGGCAAGAGACCCAGTACTTC
. TRBJ2-7 . TRBV12-3/TRBV12-4 13 CASSLRGGDEQYF TGTGCCAGCAGTTTACGTGGCGGGGACGAGCAGTACTTC
. TRBJ2-7 TRBD2 TRBV28 15 CASSLLGGRAREQYF TGTGCCAGCAGTTTATTAGGCGGGAGGGCCCGGGAGCAGTACTTC
. TRBJ2-1 . TRBV7-2 12 CASSPRGHEQFF TGTGCCAGCAGCCCTAGAGGTCATGAGCAGTTCTTC
. TRBJ1-4 TRBD1 TRBV28 14 CASTWGQGLEKLFF TGTGCCAGCACCTGGGGACAGGGACTTGAAAAACTGTTTTTT
. TRBJ2-7 . TRBV6-2/TRBV6-3 15 CASSYPPGVRSEQYF TGTGCCAGCAGTTACCCACCCGGAGTTCGGTCCGAGCAGTACTTC
few TRBJ2-2 . TRBV29-1 12 CSVTGDTGELFF TGCAGCGTTACAGGAGACACCGGGGAGCTGTTTTTT
. TRBJ2-1 TRBD1 TRBV4-2 16 CASSQDGSGTGDEQFF TGTGCCAGCAGCCAAGATGGGTCCGGGACAGGGGATGAGCAGTTCTTC
. TRBJ2-6 TRBD2 TRBV4-3 19 CASSQEPSGASSGANVLTF TGCGCCAGCAGCCAGGAACCTAGCGGGGCGAGCTCTGGGGCCAACGTCCTGACTTTC
. TRBJ1-2 . TRBV11-1 13 CASSPDLFYGYTF TGTGCCAGCAGCCCGGACTTATTCTATGGCTACACCTTC
. TRBJ2-7 . TRBV4-3 11 CASSHRDEQYF TGCGCCAGCAGCCACCGTGACGAGCAGTACTTC
. TRBJ1-2 TRBD1 TRBV30 15 CACYIQGASNYGYTF TGTGCCTGCTATATTCAGGGGGCCTCTAACTATGGCTACACCTTC
. TRBJ2-5 . TRBV29-1 12 CSVGGVGETQYF TGCAGCGTTGGGGGGGTGGGAGAGACCCAGTACTTC
. TRBJ2-7 TRBD1 TRBV3-1/TRBV3-2 15 CASSQGDRGSYEQYF TGTGCCAGCAGCCAGGGGGACAGGGGCTCGTACGAGCAGTACTTC
. TRBJ2-1 TRBD1 TRBV5-8 17 CASSPMAGQGDYNEQFF TGTGCCAGCAGTCCAATGGCGGGACAGGGGGACTACAATGAGCAGTTCTTC
few TRBJ1-2 TRBD1 TRBV11-2 15 CASSRDRTPGHGYTF TGTGCCAGCAGCCGGGACAGGACCCCGGGCCATGGCTACACCTTC
. TRBJ2-7 TRBD1 TRBV6-5 14 CASSQGETRFEQYF TGTGCCAGCAGTCAGGGGGAAACCAGGTTCGAGCAGTACTTC
. TRBJ2-7 . TRBV21-1 17 CASSKGTSGATLREQYF TGTGCCAGCAGCAAAGGGACTAGCGGGGCAACCCTACGCGAGCAGTACTTC
once TRBJ2-6 . TRBV29-1 17 CSVLRRTPEAGANVLTF TGCAGCGTGCTCCGTCGGACTCCGGAGGCGGGGGCCAACGTCCTGACTTTC